This T cell receptor beta chain was obtained from a study of CD8+CD57+ T cells in acquired aplastic anemia. The study's findings and limits: Simpson's diversity of CD8+ cells was not significantly different in patients compared with controls.

A word on this clonotype: Its antigen is currently unknown.

Those patients picked for sequencing had displayed CD8+CD57+ cell expansion on flow cytometry. From germline, CDR1 is MDHEN and CDR2 SYDVKM. V dropped 6 bases and J dropped 7; count of bases not matched to a gene: 7. The CDR3 spans 15 residues. Investigators profiled TCR beta VDJ and CDR3 from genomic DNA template. TCRdb passed the reads through MiXCR, listing each CDR3 protein once. The table includes about 160,000 distinct CDR3 sequences, around half detected once. The V gene is TRBV28, the J gene TRBJ2-2; 11 bases line up with TRBD2. The TCR comes from a human donor with aplastic anemia. The sample was sorted CD4+, CD8+, or CD8+CD57+ T cells (not recorded which) from PBMCs. The CDR3 DNA follows: TGTGCCAGCAGCGTGACAGGGACTAGCGGCGGGGAGCTGTTTTTT. It translates to CASSVTGTSGGELFF. The complete variable domain, with remaining parts taken from reference TRBV28 and TRBJ2-2, reads DVKVTQSSRYLVKRTGEKVFLECVQDMDHENMFWYRQDPGLGLRLIYFSYDVKMKEKGDIPEGYSVSREKKERFSLILESASTNQTSMYLCASSVTGTSGGELFFGEGSRLTVL.